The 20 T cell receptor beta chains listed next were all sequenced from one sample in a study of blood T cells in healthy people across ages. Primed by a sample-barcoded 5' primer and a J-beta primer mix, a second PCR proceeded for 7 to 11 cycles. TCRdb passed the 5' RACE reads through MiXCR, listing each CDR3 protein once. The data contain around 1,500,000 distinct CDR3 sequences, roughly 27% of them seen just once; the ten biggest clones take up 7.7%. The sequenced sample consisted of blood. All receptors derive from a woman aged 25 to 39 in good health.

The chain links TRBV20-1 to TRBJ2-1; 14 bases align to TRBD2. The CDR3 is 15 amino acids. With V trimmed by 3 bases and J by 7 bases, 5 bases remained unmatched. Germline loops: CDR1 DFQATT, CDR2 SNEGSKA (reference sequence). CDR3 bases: TGCAGTGCTAGCCGCCGACTAGCGGGAGGGAATGAGCAGTTCTTC. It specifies CSASRRLAGGNEQFF.

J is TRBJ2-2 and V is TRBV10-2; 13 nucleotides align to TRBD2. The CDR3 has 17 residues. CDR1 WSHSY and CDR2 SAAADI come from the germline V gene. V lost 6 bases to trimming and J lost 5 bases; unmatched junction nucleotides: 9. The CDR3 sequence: CASRQGLAGAGTGELFF. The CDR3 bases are TGCGCCAGCAGACAAGGACTAGCGGGAGCAGGTACCGGGGAGCTGTTTTTT.

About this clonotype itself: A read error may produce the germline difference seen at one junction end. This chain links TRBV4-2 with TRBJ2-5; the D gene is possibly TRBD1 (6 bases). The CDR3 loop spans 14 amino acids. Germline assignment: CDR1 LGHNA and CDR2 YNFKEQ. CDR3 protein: CASNQEGRGETQYF. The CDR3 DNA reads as TGTGCCAGCAACCAAGAGGGCAGGGGAGAGACCCAGTACTTC.

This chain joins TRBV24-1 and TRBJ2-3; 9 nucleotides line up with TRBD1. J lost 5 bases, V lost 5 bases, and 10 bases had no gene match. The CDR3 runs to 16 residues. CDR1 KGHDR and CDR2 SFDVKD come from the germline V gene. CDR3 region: CATSAPPTGGRDTQYF. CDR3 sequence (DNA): TGTGCCACCAGTGCCCCCCCGACAGGGGGGAGAGATACGCAGTATTTT.

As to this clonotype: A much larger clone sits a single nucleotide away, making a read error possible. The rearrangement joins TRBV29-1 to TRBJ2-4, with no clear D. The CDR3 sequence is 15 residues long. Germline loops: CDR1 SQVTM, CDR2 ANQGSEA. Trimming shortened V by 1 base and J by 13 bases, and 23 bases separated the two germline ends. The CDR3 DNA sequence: TGCAGCGTTGAAGGGGGTCAGATCCCCTCCTACGGGCAGTACTTC. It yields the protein CSVEGGQIPSYGQYF.

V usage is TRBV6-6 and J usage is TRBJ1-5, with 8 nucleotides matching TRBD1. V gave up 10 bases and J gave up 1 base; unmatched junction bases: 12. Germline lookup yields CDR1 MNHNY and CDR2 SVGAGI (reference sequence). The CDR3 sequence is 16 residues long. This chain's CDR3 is CATSPNRGVSNQPQHF. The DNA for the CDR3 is TGTGCCACTAGTCCCAACAGGGGGGTGAGCAATCAGCCCCAGCATTTT.

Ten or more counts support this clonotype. Here the CDR3 reads CASTPGLAGGEETQYF. Written as DNA, the CDR3 is TGTGCCAGCACCCCGGGACTAGCGGGGGGTGAAGAGACCCAGTACTTC. The rearrangement links TRBV12-3 or TRBV12-4 to TRBJ2-5; the match to TRBD2 covers 15 bases. V lost 7 bases to trimming and J lost 3 bases; unmatched junction nucleotides: 6. The CDR3 sequence is 16 residues long.

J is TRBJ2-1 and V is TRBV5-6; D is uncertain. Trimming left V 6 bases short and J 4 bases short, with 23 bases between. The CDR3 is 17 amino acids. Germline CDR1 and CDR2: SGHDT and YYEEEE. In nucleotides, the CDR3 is TGTGCCAGCACTCAATTTTGGGTGTGGCTGGGTTACAATGAGCAGTTCTTC. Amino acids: CASTQFWVWLGYNEQFF. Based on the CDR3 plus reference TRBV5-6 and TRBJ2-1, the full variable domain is DAGVTQSPTHLIKTRGQQVTLRCSPKSGHDTVSWYQQALGQGPQFIFQYYEEEERQRGNFPDRFSGHQFPNYSSELNVNALLLGDSALYLCASTQFWVWLGYNEQFFGPGTRLTVL.

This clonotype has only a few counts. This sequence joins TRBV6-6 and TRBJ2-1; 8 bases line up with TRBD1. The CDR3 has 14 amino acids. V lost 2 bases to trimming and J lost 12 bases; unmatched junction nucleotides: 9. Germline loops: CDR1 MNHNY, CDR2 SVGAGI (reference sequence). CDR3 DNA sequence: TGTGCCAGCAGTTACGGTCAGGGGGCAGGTGGGCAGTTCTTC. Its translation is CASSYGQGAGGQFF.

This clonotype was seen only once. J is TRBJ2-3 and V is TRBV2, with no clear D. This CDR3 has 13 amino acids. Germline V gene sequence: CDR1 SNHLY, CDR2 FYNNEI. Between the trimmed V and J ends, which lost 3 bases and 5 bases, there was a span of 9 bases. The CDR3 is CASSEGKVDTQYF. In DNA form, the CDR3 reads TGTGCCAGCAGTGAGGGGAAAGTAGATACGCAGTATTTT.

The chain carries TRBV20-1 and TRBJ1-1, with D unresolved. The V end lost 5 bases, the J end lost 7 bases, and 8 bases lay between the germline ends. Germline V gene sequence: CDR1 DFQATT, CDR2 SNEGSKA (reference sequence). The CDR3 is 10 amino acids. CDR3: CSAESLEAFF. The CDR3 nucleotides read TGCAGTGCTGAGAGCCTTGAAGCTTTCTTT.

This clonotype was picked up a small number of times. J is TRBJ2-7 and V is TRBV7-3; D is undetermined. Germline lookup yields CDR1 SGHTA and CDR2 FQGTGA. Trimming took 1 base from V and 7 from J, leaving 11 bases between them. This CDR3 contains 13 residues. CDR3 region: CASSLNSPGEQYF. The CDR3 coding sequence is TGTGCCAGCAGCTTAAACAGCCCCGGAGAGCAGTACTTC.

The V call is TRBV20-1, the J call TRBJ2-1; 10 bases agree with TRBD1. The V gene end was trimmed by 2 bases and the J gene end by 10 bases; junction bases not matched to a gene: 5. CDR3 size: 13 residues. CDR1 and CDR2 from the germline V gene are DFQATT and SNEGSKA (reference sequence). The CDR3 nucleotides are TGCAGTGCTAGATGGGACAGGGGAGGAGAGCAGTTCTTC. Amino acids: CSARWDRGGEQFF.

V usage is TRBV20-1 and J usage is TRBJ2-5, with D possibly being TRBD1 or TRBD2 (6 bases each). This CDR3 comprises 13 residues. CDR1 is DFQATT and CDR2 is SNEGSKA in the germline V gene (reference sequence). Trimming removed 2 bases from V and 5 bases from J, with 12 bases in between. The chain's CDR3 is CSARSGGWETQYF. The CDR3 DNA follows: TGCAGTGCTAGATCCGGGGGCTGGGAGACCCAGTACTTC.

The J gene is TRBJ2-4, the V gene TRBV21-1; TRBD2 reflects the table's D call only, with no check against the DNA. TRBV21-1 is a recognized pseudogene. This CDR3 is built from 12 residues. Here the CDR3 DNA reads TGTGCCAGCAGCAAAGTAGAGGGCATTCAGTACTTC. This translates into CASSKVEGIQYF.

CDR3 nucleotides: TGCGCCAGCAGCTTGGCCGGTCCCGGGGCCGAGCAGTACTTC. Encoded protein: CASSLAGPGAEQYF. The chain employs TRBV5-1 and TRBJ2-7; D may match TRBD1 or TRBD2 (5 bases each). Germline values: CDR1 SGHRS, CDR2 YFSETQ. The CDR3 sequence is 14 residues long. V lost 0 bases and J 6 bases, leaving 13 bases between the germline ends. Full variable domain (missing parts from reference TRBV5-1 and TRBJ2-7): KAGVTQTPRYLIKTRGQQVTLSCSPISGHRSVSWYQQTPGQGLQFLFEYFSETQRNKGNFPGRFSGRQFSNSRSEMNVSTLELGDSALYLCASSLAGPGAEQYFGPGTRLTVT.

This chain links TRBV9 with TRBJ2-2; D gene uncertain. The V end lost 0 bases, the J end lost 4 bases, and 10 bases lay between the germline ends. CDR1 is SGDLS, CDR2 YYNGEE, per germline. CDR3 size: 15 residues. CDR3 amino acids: CASSVEGRRTGELFF. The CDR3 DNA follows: TGTGCCAGCAGCGTAGAAGGCAGACGCACCGGGGAGCTGTTTTTT.

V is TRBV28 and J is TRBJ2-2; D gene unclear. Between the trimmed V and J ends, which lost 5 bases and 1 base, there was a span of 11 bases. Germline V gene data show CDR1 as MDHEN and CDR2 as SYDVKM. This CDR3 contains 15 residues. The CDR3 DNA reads TGTGCCAGCAGTAACTTTGGCTGGAACACCGGGGAGCTGTTTTTT. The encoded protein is CASSNFGWNTGELFF.

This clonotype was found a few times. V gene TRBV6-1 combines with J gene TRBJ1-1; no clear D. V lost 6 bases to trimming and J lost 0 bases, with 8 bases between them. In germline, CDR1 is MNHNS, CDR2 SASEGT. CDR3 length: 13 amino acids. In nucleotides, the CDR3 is TGTGCCAGCAGGGACCGTCTGAACACTGAAGCTTTCTTT. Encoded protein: CASRDRLNTEAFF.

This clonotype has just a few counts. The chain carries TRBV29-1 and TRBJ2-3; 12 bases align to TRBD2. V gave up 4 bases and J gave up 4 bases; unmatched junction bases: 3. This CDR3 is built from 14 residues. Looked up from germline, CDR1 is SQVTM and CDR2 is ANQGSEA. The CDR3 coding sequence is TGCAGCGTTGGGCTAGCGGGGGGGCCAGATACGCAGTATTTT. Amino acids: CSVGLAGGPDTQYF.